These 28 T cell receptor beta chains originate from one sample sequenced in a study of T cell responses to AZD1222 COVID-19 vaccine. Clones were sequenced by immunoSEQ multiplex PCR, and TCRdb holds only the in-frame ones, with some missing. The sample has fewer than 85,000 clones; 88% are singletons. This specimen was peripheral blood, taken on day 0 of AZD1222 vaccination. Source of these receptors: an adult in good health.

This sequence joins TRBV7-9 and TRBJ1-6; the D gene is possibly TRBD1 (5 bases). Trimming took 4 bases from V and 7 from J, leaving 11 bases between them. This CDR3 is 14 amino acids long. The germline V gene has CDR1 SEHNR and CDR2 FQNEAQ (reference sequence). CDR3: CASSSRTRNSPLHF. CDR3 DNA sequence: TGTGCCAGCAGCTCCCGGACACGGAATTCACCCCTCCACTTT.

The V call is TRBV2, the J call TRBJ1-1; D not resolved. This CDR3 has 12 residues. V lost 8 bases, J lost 1 base, and 8 bases lay in between. Germline V gene sequence: CDR1 SNHLY, CDR2 FYNNEI. CDR3 protein: CASDTSNTEAFF. The CDR3 nucleotides read TGTGCCAGCGACACTTCGAACACTGAAGCTTTCTTT. Drawing the rest from reference TRBV2 and TRBJ1-1, the complete variable domain is EPEVTQTPSHQVTQMGQEVILRCVPISNHLYFYWYRQILGQKVEFLVSFYNNEISEKSEIFDDQFSVERPDGSNFTLKIRSTKLEDSAMYFCASDTSNTEAFFGQGTRLTVV.

The rearrangement links TRBV28 to TRBJ2-7, with TRBD1 matching 8 bases. The trim removed 10 bases at V and 2 bases at J, leaving 16 bases unmatched. The CDR3 loop spans 16 amino acids. Germline CDR1 MDHEN, CDR2 SYDVKM. CDR3 nucleotides: TGTGCCATCAACCCAGGGGGCCGAGGAAAAACCTACGAGCAGTACTTC. Translating it yields CAINPGGRGKTYEQYF.

J is TRBJ1-1 and V is TRBV3-1 (or the pseudogene TRBV3-2); D gene ambiguous. CDR3 length equals 13 residues. V lost 8 bases, J lost 6 bases, and 16 bases lay in between. Germline V lookup: CDR1 LGHDT, CDR2 YNNKEL (reference sequence). As DNA, the CDR3 is TGTGCCAGCGGAGTGAGGGCAGACTCTGAAGCTTTCTTT. As protein: CASGVRADSEAFF.

The chain recombines TRBV27 with TRBJ1-2, with 7 positions matching TRBD1. The CDR3 totals 14 residues. The germline V gene has CDR1 MNHEY and CDR2 SMNVEV (reference sequence). The trim removed 6 bases at V and 0 bases at J, leaving 4 bases unmatched. The CDR3 DNA reads TGTGCCAGCAGCTCAGGGGGAACTAACTATGGCTACACCTTC. Translation: CASSSGGTNYGYTF.

The genes are TRBV7-9 and TRBJ2-2, with 11 bases matching TRBD2. Germline V gene sequence: CDR1 SEHNR, CDR2 FQNEAQ (reference sequence). V was clipped by 3 bases and J by 5 bases; unmatched bases: 8. The CDR3 runs to 17 residues. Here the CDR3 reads CASSFAPTSGRTGELFF. The CDR3, as DNA: TGTGCCAGCAGCTTCGCCCCTACTAGCGGGAGAACCGGGGAGCTGTTTTTT. Full variable domain (outside the CDR3, taken from reference TRBV7-9 and TRBJ2-2): DTGVSQNPRHKITKRGQNVTFRCDPISEHNRLYWYRQTLGQGPEFLTYFQNEAQLEKSRLLSDRFSAERPKGSFSTLEIQRTEQGDSAMYLCASSFAPTSGRTGELFFGEGSRLTVL.

The chain carries TRBV30 and TRBJ2-5; tentatively, D is TRBD2 (5 bases). CDR3 length equals 13 residues. Germline CDR1 is GTSNPN and CDR2 is SVGIG (reference sequence). The V and J ends lost 2 bases and 2 bases respectively, with 9 bases between them. In nucleotides, the CDR3 is TGTGCCTGGAGTAGGAGGCCTCAAGAGACCCAGTACTTC. Amino acids: CAWSRRPQETQYF.

This clone was observed a handful of times. This chain uses TRBV5-4 with TRBJ2-5; TRBD1 matches at 10 bases. The germline gives CDR1 SGHNT, CDR2 YYREEE (reference sequence). The CDR3 length is 16 residues. The V and J ends lost 6 bases and 1 base, in that order; junction bases with no gene match: 9. CDR3 residues: CASTRAGTGAQETQYF. DNA of the CDR3: TGTGCCAGCACCAGGGCGGGGACAGGGGCCCAAGAGACCCAGTACTTC.

This clone has only one observation. The chain is built from TRBV28 and TRBJ1-5; 9 bases fit TRBD1. In germline, CDR1 is MDHEN, CDR2 SYDVKM. This CDR3 has 15 residues. The V segment lost 6 bases and the J segment 7 bases; nucleotides outside the gene matches: 10. CDR3 sequence (DNA): TGTGCCAGCAGATCCGAAGGGACAGGGCGCCAGCCCCAGCATTTT. Amino acids: CASRSEGTGRQPQHF.

This clone was recorded a few times. This sequence joins TRBV29-1 and TRBJ2-3, with 9 positions matching TRBD1. Trimming at V came to 6 bases and at J to 4 bases, leaving 5 bases not matched to a gene. The CDR3 runs 13 residues. Germline V gives CDR1 SQVTM, CDR2 ANQGSEA. The CDR3 sequence is CSVRDREADTQYF. The DNA for the CDR3 is TGCAGCGTCCGGGACAGGGAAGCAGATACGCAGTATTTT.

The chain uses TRBV18 and TRBJ2-7, with D possibly being TRBD2 (6 bases). The V end was cut by 4 bases, the J end by 0 bases, with 16 bases between. The germline V gene encodes CDR1 KGHSH and CDR2 LQKENI. The CDR3 is 16 residues long. CDR3: CASSQEGPLSSYEQYF. The CDR3 DNA reads TGTGCCAGCTCACAGGAGGGCCCACTAAGCTCCTACGAGCAGTACTTC. The full variable domain, completed using reference TRBV18 and TRBJ2-7, is NAGVMQNPRHLVRRRGQEARLRCSPMKGHSHVYWYRQLPEEGLKFMVYLQKENIIDESGMPKERFSAEFPKEGPSILRIQQVVRGDSAAYFCASSQEGPLSSYEQYFGPGTRLTVT.

J is TRBJ2-3 and V is TRBV6-5; 9 bases line up with TRBD2. The CDR3 extends over 16 amino acids. Germline CDR1 MNHEY, CDR2 SVGAGI. Trimming at V came to 0 bases and at J to 3 bases, leaving 4 bases not matched to a gene. The chain's CDR3 is CASSYSKRGATDTQYF. In nucleotides, the CDR3 is TGTGCCAGCAGTTACTCGAAGCGGGGGGCGACAGATACGCAGTATTTT.

The chain carries TRBV19 and TRBJ2-1; TRBD1 matches 9 bases. In germline, CDR1 is LNHDA, CDR2 SQIVND (reference sequence). J gave up 2 bases and V 5 bases, and 7 bases lay outside the gene matches. The CDR3 sequence is 16 residues long. Written as DNA, the CDR3 is TGTGCCAGTAGTTCCTGGACAGGGGCAACCTACAATGAGCAGTTCTTC. As protein: CASSSWTGATYNEQFF.

The chain carries TRBV25-1 and TRBJ2-3, with D unresolved. The CDR3 totals 13 residues. From germline, CDR1 is MGHDK and CDR2 SYGVNS. V was clipped by 4 bases and J by 2 bases, with 7 bases between them. CDR3 residues: CASSGSTTDTQYF. The CDR3 DNA is TGTGCCAGCAGTGGATCTACCACAGATACGCAGTATTTT. Together with reference TRBV25-1 and TRBJ2-3, the CDR3 gives the full variable domain: EADIYQTPRYLVIGTGKKITLECSQTMGHDKMYWYQQDPGMELHLIHYSYGVNSTEKGDLSSESTVSRIRTEHFPLTLESARPSHTSQYLCASSGSTTDTQYFGPGTRLTVL.

This clone was recorded once. The chain has TRBV29-1 and TRBJ2-7; D ambiguous. V was clipped by 0 bases and J by 5 bases, with 11 bases between them. The CDR3 contains 13 residues. The germline V gene encodes CDR1 SQVTM and CDR2 ANQGSEA. The CDR3 spells CSVEDEVEDEQYF. The CDR3 nucleotides read TGCAGCGTTGAAGATGAGGTCGAGGACGAGCAGTACTTC.

The DNA of the CDR3 is TGTGCCAGCAGCCAGGAGGCGGGGGGGACCTACAATGAGCAGTTCTTC. Amino acids: CASSQEAGGTYNEQFF. The chain links TRBV6-2 or TRBV6-3 to TRBJ2-1, with 9 nucleotides matching TRBD2. J lost 2 bases, V lost 6 bases, and 8 bases had no gene match. The CDR3 contains 16 residues. Per germline, CDR1 MNHEY and CDR2 SVGEGT.

This chain connects TRBV2 to TRBJ2-2; TRBD1 agrees at 7 bases. The CDR3 runs 16 residues. Germline lookup yields CDR1 SNHLY and CDR2 FYNNEI. V shed 7 bases, J shed 1 base, and the junction held 9 bases outside the gene matches. As DNA, the CDR3 is TGTGCCAGCACCGAAACAGGGGCTGGGAACACCGGGGAGCTGTTTTTT. Its translation: CASTETGAGNTGELFF. The whole variable domain, remainder taken from reference TRBV2 and TRBJ2-2, is EPEVTQTPSHQVTQMGQEVILRCVPISNHLYFYWYRQILGQKVEFLVSFYNNEISEKSEIFDDQFSVERPDGSNFTLKIRSTKLEDSAMYFCASTETGAGNTGELFFGEGSRLTVL.

This chain connects TRBV11-3 to TRBJ2-6; D is unresolved. V was pared by 5 bases and J by 4 bases, with 6 bases between. The length of the CDR3 is 13 residues. Germline CDR1 is SGHNT and CDR2 is YENEEA. The CDR3 DNA is TGTGCCAGCAGCGCCCTCGGGGCCAACGTCCTGACTTTC. It is translated as CASSALGANVLTF.

This rearrangement joins TRBV6-5 to TRBJ2-2; 9 bases are shared with TRBD1. J was trimmed by 6 bases and V by 6 bases; bases with no gene match: 5. The CDR3 runs 14 residues. Germline loops: CDR1 MNHEY, CDR2 SVGAGI. The CDR3, as DNA: TGTGCCAGCAGCCTCACAGGGGGCGCCGGGGAGCTGTTTTTT. Translation gives CASSLTGGAGELFF.

This clone was detected once. The chain combines TRBV7-9 with TRBJ1-5; D is undetermined. CDR3 length: 13 amino acids. Trimming removed 8 bases from V and 9 bases from J, with 17 bases in between. The germline V gene has CDR1 SEHNR and CDR2 FQNEAQ (reference sequence). The CDR3 nucleotides read TGTGCCAGCGGAGCGGGCACCGATGGGCCCCAGCATTTT. Translation: CASGAGTDGPQHF.

Only one count was recorded for this clone. Here the CDR3 DNA reads TGTGCCAGCAGTTCCCCGGACAGGGTATTCGCTGAAGCTTTCTTT. Translation: CASSSPDRVFAEAFF. The rearrangement uses TRBV28 and TRBJ1-1; 8 bases are a match to TRBD1. This CDR3 spans 15 amino acids. The V gene's germline CDR1 is MDHEN and CDR2 SYDVKM. V dropped 4 bases and J dropped 6; count of bases not matched to a gene: 10.

This chain uses TRBV3-1 (or the pseudogene TRBV3-2) with TRBJ2-7, with D perhaps being TRBD1 or TRBD2 (6 bases each). Trimming took 6 bases from V and 4 from J, leaving 16 bases between them. CDR1 and CDR2 (germline): LGHDT, YNNKEL (reference sequence). The CDR3 runs to 14 residues. The CDR3 loop reads CASRSRGTTYEQYF. CDR3 DNA sequence: TGTGCCAGCAGGTCCCGCGGGACAACGTACGAGCAGTACTTC.

The chain couples TRBV18 to TRBJ2-5, with TRBD1 as a possible D gene (6 bases). V shed 3 bases and J shed 0 bases, with 8 bases lying between them. CDR3 length: 14 residues. Germline V lookup: CDR1 KGHSH, CDR2 LQKENI. CDR3 in amino acids: CASSPRTDQETQYF. In DNA form, the CDR3 reads TGTGCCAGCTCACCCAGGACAGACCAAGAGACCCAGTACTTC. The full variable domain, its missing parts supplied by reference TRBV18 and TRBJ2-5, is NAGVMQNPRHLVRRRGQEARLRCSPMKGHSHVYWYRQLPEEGLKFMVYLQKENIIDESGMPKERFSAEFPKEGPSILRIQQVVRGDSAAYFCASSPRTDQETQYFGPGTRLLVL.

The gene calls are TRBV6-4 and TRBJ2-1; 10 bases agree with TRBD2. Germline CDR1 and CDR2: MRHNA and SNTAGT. There are 15 residues in the CDR3. Germline trimming cut 2 bases from V and 2 bases from J; bases unmatched to any gene: 0. The CDR3 sequence is CASSDGTSAYNEQFF. In DNA, the CDR3 is TGTGCCAGCAGTGACGGGACTAGCGCCTACAATGAGCAGTTCTTC.

This chain joins TRBV18 and TRBJ2-3; D unresolved. CDR1 is KGHSH, CDR2 LQKENI, per germline. The germline V and J ends were trimmed by 7 bases and 0 bases, with 8 bases remaining between them. The CDR3 consists of 13 residues. The CDR3 DNA follows: TGTGCCAGCTTATCGGGTAGCACAGATACGCAGTATTTT. Translated: CASLSGSTDTQYF.

The count of this clone is one. The chain has TRBV7-8 and TRBJ1-2, with TRBD1 matching 10 bases. Germline trimming cut 5 bases from V and 7 bases from J; bases unmatched to any gene: 13. Germline V gene sequence: CDR1 SGHVS, CDR2 FQNEAQ. This CDR3 comprises 16 residues. CDR3 loop: CASSLGDRGGTGGYTF. Here the CDR3 DNA reads TGTGCCAGCAGCCTCGGGGACAGGGGAGGAACCGGTGGCTACACCTTC.

The chain combines TRBV5-6 with TRBJ2-7, with 8 bases lining up with TRBD2. The CDR3 length is 15 residues. V shed 5 bases and J 0 bases; nucleotides not matched to a gene: 7. The germline V gene has CDR1 SGHDT and CDR2 YYEEEE. The CDR3 protein is CASSGLATFSYEQYF. The CDR3 DNA reads as TGTGCCAGCAGTGGACTAGCAACATTCTCCTACGAGCAGTACTTC. Full variable domain (rest looked up from reference TRBV5-6 and TRBJ2-7): DAGVTQSPTHLIKTRGQQVTLRCSPKSGHDTVSWYQQALGQGPQFIFQYYEEEERQRGNFPDRFSGHQFPNYSSELNVNALLLGDSALYLCASSGLATFSYEQYFGPGTRLTVT.

The V and J genes are TRBV4-1 and TRBJ2-1; 10 bases map to TRBD1. The CDR3 extends over 16 amino acids. The germline gives CDR1 MGHRA, CDR2 YSYEKL. The J segment lost 5 bases and the V segment lost 2 bases, leaving 6 bases of the junction unmatched. CDR3 bases: TGCGCCAGCAGCCAAAACCCGGGACAGGGGAACAATGAGCAGTTCTTC. This codes for CASSQNPGQGNNEQFF.